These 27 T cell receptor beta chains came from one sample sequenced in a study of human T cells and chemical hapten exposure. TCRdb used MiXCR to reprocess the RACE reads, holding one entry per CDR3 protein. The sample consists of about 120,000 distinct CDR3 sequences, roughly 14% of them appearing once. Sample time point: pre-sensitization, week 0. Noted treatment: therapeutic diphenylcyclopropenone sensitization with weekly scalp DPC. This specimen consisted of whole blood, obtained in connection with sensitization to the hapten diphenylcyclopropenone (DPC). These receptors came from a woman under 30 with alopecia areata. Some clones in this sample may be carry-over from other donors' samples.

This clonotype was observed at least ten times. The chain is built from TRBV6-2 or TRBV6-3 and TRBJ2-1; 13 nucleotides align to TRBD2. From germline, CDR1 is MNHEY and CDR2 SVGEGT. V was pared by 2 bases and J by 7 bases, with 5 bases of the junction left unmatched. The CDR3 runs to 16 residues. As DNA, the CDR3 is TGTGCCAGCAGTTACCCCACTAGCGGGGGGGCGAATGAGCAGTTCTTC. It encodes CASSYPTSGGANEQFF.

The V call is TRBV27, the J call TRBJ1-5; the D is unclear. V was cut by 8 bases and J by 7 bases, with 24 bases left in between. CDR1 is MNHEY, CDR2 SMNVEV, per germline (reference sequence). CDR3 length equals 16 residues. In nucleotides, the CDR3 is TGTGCCAGCCGCAGTTTGGGCGCTAGGGCTGGCCAGCCCCAGCATTTT. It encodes CASRSLGARAGQPQHF.

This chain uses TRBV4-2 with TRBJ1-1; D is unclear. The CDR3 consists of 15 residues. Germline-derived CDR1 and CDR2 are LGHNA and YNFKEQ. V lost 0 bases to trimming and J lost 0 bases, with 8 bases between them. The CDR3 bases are TGTGCCAGCAGCCAAGATCGGCTGCTGAACACTGAAGCTTTCTTT. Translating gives CASSQDRLLNTEAFF.

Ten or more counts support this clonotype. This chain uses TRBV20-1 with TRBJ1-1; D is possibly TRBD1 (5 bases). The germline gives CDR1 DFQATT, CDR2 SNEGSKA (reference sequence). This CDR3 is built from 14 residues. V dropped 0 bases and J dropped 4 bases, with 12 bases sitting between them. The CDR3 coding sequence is TGCAGTGCTAGAGATTTCAGGGCAGGCACTGAAGCTTTCTTT. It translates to CSARDFRAGTEAFF.

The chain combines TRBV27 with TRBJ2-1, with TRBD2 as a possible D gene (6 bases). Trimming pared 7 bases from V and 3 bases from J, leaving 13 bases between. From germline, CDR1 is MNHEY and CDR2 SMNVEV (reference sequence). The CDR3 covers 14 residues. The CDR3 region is CASMRGLGYNEQFF. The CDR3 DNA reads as TGTGCCAGCATGCGGGGACTCGGCTACAATGAGCAGTTCTTC.

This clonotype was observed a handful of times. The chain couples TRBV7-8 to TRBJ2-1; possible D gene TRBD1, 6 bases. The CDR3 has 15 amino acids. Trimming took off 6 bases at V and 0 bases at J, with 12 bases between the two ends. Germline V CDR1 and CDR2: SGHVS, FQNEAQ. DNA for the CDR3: TGTGCCAGCAGTCACAGGGTAAGCTCCTACAATGAGCAGTTCTTC. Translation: CASSHRVSSYNEQFF.

CDR3 in amino acids: CASSSYTDTQYF. CDR3 coding DNA: TGTGCCAGCTCATCTTACACAGATACGCAGTATTTT. The chain links TRBV18 to TRBJ2-3; D ambiguous. The V end lost 5 bases, the J end lost 2 bases, and 5 bases lay between the germline ends. Germline CDR1 is KGHSH and CDR2 is LQKENI. The CDR3 loop spans 12 amino acids.

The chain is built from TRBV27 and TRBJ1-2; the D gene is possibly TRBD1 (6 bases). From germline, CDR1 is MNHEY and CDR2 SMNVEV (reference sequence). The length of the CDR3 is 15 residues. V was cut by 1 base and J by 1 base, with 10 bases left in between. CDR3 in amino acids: CASSLFPGDNYGYTF. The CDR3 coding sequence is TGTGCCAGCAGTTTATTCCCAGGGGATAACTATGGCTACACCTTC.

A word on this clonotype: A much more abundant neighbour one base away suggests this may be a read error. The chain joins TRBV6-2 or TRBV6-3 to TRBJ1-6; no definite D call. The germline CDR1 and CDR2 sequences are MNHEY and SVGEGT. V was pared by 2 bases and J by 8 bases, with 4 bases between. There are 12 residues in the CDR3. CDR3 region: CASSYGDSPLHF. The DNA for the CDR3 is TGTGCCAGCAGTTACGGGGATTCACCCCTCCACTTT.

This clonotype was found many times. CDR3 sequence (DNA): TGTGCCAGCGGTGAGAATGAGCAGTTCTTC. Translated, it gives CASGENEQFF. V gene TRBV5-6 combines with J gene TRBJ2-1; D uncertain. The CDR3 is made up of 10 amino acids. The V gene lost 7 bases and the J gene lost 7 bases, with 6 bases spanning the gap. The germline V gene has CDR1 SGHDT and CDR2 YYEEEE.

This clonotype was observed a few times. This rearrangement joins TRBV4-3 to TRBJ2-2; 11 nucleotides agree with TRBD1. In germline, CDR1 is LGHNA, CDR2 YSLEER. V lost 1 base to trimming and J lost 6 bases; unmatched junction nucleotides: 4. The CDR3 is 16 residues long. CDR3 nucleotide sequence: TGCGCCAGCAGCCAAGCCGGACAGGGGGCGGCCGGGGAGCTGTTTTTT. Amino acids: CASSQAGQGAAGELFF.

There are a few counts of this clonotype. CDR3 sequence: CASSLYVDNQPQHF. The DNA of the CDR3 is TGTGCCAGCAGCCTATACGTCGACAATCAGCCCCAGCATTTT. The V gene is TRBV7-2, the J gene TRBJ1-5, with D hard to call. Deletions cut 5 bases from V and 3 bases from J, with 11 bases between. This CDR3 spans 14 amino acids. From germline, CDR1 is SGHTA and CDR2 FQGNSA.

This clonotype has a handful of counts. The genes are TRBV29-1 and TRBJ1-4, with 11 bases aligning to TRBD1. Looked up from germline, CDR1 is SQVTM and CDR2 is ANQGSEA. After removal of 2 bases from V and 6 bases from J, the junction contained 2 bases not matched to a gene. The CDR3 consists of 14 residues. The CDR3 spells CSVEPGQGDEKLFF. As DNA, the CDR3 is TGCAGCGTTGAACCGGGACAGGGGGATGAAAAACTGTTTTTT.

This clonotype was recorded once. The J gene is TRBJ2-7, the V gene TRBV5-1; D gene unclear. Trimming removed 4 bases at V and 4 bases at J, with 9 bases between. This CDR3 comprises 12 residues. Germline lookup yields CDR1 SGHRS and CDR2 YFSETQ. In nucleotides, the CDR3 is TGCGCCAGCAGCGGGGTGGTTTACGAGCAGTACTTC. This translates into CASSGVVYEQYF.

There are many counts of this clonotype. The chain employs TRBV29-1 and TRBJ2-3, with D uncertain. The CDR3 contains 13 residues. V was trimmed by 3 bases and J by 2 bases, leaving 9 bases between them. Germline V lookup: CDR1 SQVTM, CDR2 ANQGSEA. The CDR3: CSVDGSVTDTQYF. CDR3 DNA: TGCAGCGTTGACGGTTCAGTCACAGATACGCAGTATTTT.

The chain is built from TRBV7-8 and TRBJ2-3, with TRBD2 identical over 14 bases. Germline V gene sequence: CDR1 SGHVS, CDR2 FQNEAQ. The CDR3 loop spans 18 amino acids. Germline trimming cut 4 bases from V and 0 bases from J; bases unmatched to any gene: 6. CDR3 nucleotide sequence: TGTGCCAGCAGCTCCCGACTAGCGGGAGGGCATAGCACAGATACGCAGTATTTT. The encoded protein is CASSSRLAGGHSTDTQYF.

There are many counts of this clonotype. CDR3 in DNA: TGCAGTGCTAGAGATCGAAGTACCTCCTCACCCCAGCATTTT. It encodes CSARDRSTSSPQHF. The chain carries TRBV20-1 and TRBJ1-5; D is uncertain. With 0 bases removed from V and 10 bases from J, the gap between germline ends came to 16 bases. The CDR3 consists of 14 residues. Germline V gene lookup returns CDR1 DFQATT and CDR2 SNEGSKA (reference sequence).

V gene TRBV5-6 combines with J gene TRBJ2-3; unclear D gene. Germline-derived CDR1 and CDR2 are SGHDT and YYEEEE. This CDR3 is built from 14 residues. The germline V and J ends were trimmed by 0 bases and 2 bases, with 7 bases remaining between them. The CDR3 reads CASSLVDLTDTQYF. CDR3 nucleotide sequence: TGTGCCAGCAGCTTGGTGGACCTCACAGATACGCAGTATTTT.

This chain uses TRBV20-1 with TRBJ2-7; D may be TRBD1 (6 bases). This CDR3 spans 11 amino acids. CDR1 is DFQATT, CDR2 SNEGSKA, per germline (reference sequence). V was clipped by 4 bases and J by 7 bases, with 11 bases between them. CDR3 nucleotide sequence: TGCAGTGCTACACAGACAGGAGAGCAGTACTTC. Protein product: CSATQTGEQYF.

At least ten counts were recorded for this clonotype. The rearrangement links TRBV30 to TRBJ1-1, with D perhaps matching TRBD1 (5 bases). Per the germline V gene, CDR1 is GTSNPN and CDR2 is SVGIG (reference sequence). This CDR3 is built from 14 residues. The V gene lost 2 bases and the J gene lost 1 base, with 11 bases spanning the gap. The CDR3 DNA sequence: TGTGCCTGGAGTTGGGGCCTTAAGAACACTGAAGCTTTCTTT. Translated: CAWSWGLKNTEAFF.

For the CDR3, the DNA is TGTGCCAGCAAAGACCCGCAAGAGACCCAGTACTTC. It codes for CASKDPQETQYF. The rearrangement uses TRBV6-2 or TRBV6-3 and TRBJ2-5; D unresolved. The length of the CDR3 is 12 residues. Trimming removed 7 bases at V and 2 bases at J, with 8 bases between. Germline V lookup: CDR1 MNHEY, CDR2 SVGEGT.

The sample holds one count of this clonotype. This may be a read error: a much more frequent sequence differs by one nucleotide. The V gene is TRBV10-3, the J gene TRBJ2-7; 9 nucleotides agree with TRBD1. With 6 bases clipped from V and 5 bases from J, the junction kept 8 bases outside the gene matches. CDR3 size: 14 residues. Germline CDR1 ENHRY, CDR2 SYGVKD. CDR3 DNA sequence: TGTGCCATCAGCCCGGGACAGGGTACCGACGAGCAGTACTTC. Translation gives CAISPGQGTDEQYF.

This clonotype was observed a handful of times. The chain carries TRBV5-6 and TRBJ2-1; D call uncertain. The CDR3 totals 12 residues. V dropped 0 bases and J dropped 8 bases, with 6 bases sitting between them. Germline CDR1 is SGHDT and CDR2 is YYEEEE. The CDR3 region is CASSLGSHEQFF. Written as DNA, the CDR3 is TGTGCCAGCAGCTTGGGTAGCCATGAGCAGTTCTTC.

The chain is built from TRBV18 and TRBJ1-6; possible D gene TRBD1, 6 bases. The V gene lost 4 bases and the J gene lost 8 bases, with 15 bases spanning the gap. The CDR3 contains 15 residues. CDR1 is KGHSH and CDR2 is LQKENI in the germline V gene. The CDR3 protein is CASSRTPGEDSPLHF. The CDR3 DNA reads TGTGCCAGCTCACGGACCCCAGGGGAGGATTCACCCCTCCACTTT.

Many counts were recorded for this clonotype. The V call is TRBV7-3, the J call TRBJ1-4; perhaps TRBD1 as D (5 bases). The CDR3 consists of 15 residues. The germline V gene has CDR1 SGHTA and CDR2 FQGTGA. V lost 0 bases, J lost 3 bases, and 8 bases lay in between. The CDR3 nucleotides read TGTGCCAGCAGCTTAACGGGACGGCCTAATGAAAAACTGTTTTTT. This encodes CASSLTGRPNEKLFF.

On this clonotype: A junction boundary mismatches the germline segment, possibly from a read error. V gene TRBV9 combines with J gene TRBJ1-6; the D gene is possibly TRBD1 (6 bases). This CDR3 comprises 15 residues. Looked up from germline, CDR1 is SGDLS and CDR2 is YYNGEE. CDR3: CASSVAQGQDSPLPF. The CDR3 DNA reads TGTGCCAGCAGCGTAGCGCAGGGGCAAGATTCACCCCTCCCCTTT.

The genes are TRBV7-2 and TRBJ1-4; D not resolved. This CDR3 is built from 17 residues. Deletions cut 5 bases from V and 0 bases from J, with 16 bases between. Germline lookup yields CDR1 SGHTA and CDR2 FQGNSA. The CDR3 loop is CASSPHGRPATNEKLFF. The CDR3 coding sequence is TGTGCCAGCAGCCCCCATGGCAGGCCCGCAACTAATGAAAAACTGTTTTTT.